The rows below give T cell receptor beta chains drawn from one sample of a study of T cells in Graves' hyperthyroidism and ophthalmopathy. TCRdb re-derived calls from the multiplex PCR reads in MiXCR, one entry per CDR3 protein. The data show around 520,000 distinct CDR3 sequences, with 14% seen just once and roughly 13% held by the top ten. The source material was blood. Receptor source: a woman in her thirties or forties with Graves' hyperthyroidism. Each CDR3 is given with its conserved first and last residue. The D gene is left open where the match is weak. The listing skips clone size in some rows; elsewhere it reads once, few, many or a size class.

cdr3_aa	cdr3_nt	d_call	v_call	clone_size	j_call
CASSHPGSGVSNEQFF	TGTGCCAGCAGCCACCCGGGGTCAGGGGTATCTAATGAGCAGTTCTTC	.	TRBV7-9	many	TRBJ2-1
CASRALAGHNEQFF	TGCGCCAGCAGAGCGCTAGCGGGGCACAATGAGCAGTTCTTC	TRBD2	TRBV5-1	few	TRBJ2-1
CASSLDRDNTEAFF	TGCGCCAGCAGCTTGGACAGGGATAACACTGAAGCTTTCTTT	.	TRBV5-1	.	TRBJ1-1
CASSPQRTSGRDEQYF	TGTGCCAGCAGTCCGCAAAGGACTAGCGGGAGGGACGAGCAGTACTTC	TRBD2	TRBV27	many	TRBJ2-7
CASSGLRPGQISYEQYF	TGTGCCAGCAGTGGCCTACGACCGGGACAGATCTCCTACGAGCAGTACTTC	TRBD1	TRBV6-1	many	TRBJ2-7
CATTDSEAFF	TGTGCCACCACAGATTCTGAAGCTTTCTTT	.	TRBV28	many	TRBJ1-1
CASSPPGPGHEQYF	TGTGCCAGCAGTCCCCCAGGCCCGGGGCACGAGCAGTACTTC	.	TRBV28	.	TRBJ2-7
CASKPGPPSDTQYF	TGTGCCAGCAAGCCGGGCCCGCCTTCGGATACGCAGTATTTT	.	TRBV2	many	TRBJ2-3
CAISYPTVRGEQYF	TGTGCCATCAGTTACCCCACCGTCAGGGGCGAGCAGTACTTC	.	TRBV6-5	.	TRBJ2-7
CASLRARRDNEQFF	TGTGCCAGCTTACGTGCGCGACGCGACAATGAGCAGTTCTTC	.	TRBV28	many	TRBJ2-1
CASSPGPAGTYNEKLFF	TGTGCCAGCAGCCCGGGGCCGGCCGGGACTTACAATGAAAAACTGTTTTTT	.	TRBV3-1	many	TRBJ1-4
CASTPDTNEQFF	TGTGCCAGCACTCCTGACACCAATGAGCAGTTCTTC	.	TRBV28	few	TRBJ2-1
CASSQGRGRGTGELFF	TGTGCCAGCAGCCAAGGAAGGGGGCGCGGCACCGGGGAGCTGTTTTTT	TRBD1	TRBV3-1	.	TRBJ2-2
CASSPQGPYEQYF	TGTGCCAGCTCACCACAGGGACCCTACGAGCAGTACTTC	.	TRBV18	many	TRBJ2-7
CASSCPGVRDGWQETQYF	TGTGCCAGCAGTTGTCCGGGAGTCAGGGACGGTTGGCAAGAGACCCAGTACTTC	.	TRBV6-8	many	TRBJ2-5
CATSRGGAGNTIYF	TGTGCCACCAGCAGAGGGGGAGCTGGAAACACCATATATTTT	.	TRBV15	few	TRBJ1-3
CASSLVKGVELFF	TGTGCCAGCAGCTTAGTAAAGGGAGTGGAACTGTTTTTT	.	TRBV7-6	many	TRBJ1-4
CSAPGQGAYEQYF	TGCAGTGCCCCGGGACAGGGGGCCTACGAGCAGTACTTC	TRBD1	TRBV20-1	many	TRBJ2-7
CASSLSGGGRGSPLHF	TGTGCCAGCAGTTTATCAGGCGGGGGCAGGGGTTCACCCCTCCACTTT	.	TRBV12-3/TRBV12-4	.	TRBJ1-6
CASSQDGTVLNTIYF	TGTGCCAGCAGCCAAGACGGGACGGTCTTAAACACCATATATTTT	.	TRBV3-1	many	TRBJ1-3
CASSSIAGQEYF	TGTGCCAGCAGTTCGATTGCGGGACAGGAGTACTTC	TRBD1	TRBV27	.	TRBJ2-7